These T cell receptor beta chains were read from a single sample in a study of blood T cell repertoires in COVID-19. Data came from immunoSEQ multiplex PCR; TCRdb stores just in-frame clones and leaves some out. Of 350,000 or so clones in the sample, roughly nine tenths are singletons; the top ten hold approximately 0.99%. Input material: PBMCs or T cells enriched from blood (not recorded which). Source of these receptors: a woman in her twenties or thirties who had recovered from COVID-19. CDR3s include the opening cysteine and the closing phenylalanine or tryptophan. Each record gives: clone size, D gene, V gene, J gene, CDR3 protein, CDR3 DNA. The D gene is left open where the match is weak. Not every row has a clone size; where given, it reads once, few, many or a size class.

.,TRBD2,TRBV5-4,TRBJ2-5,CASSLAGGQETQYF,TGTGCCAGCAGCTTAGCGGGGGGGCAGGAGACCCAGTACTTC
.,TRBD1,TRBV19,TRBJ1-2,CASSTRDRANYGYTF,TGTGCCAGTAGTACGAGGGACAGGGCGAACTATGGCTACACCTTC
few,TRBD1,TRBV14,TRBJ1-3,CASSRGGEKNTIYF,TGTGCCAGCAGCCGAGGGGGCGAAAAAAACACCATATATTTT
.,.,TRBV4-1,TRBJ2-7,CASSQVQGSYEQYF,TGCGCCAGCAGCCAAGTCCAGGGATCCTACGAGCAGTACTTC
once,.,TRBV6-5,TRBJ1-4,CASSPSGDLEKLFF,TGTGCCAGCAGCCCCTCGGGGGACTTGGAAAAACTGTTTTTT
.,TRBD1,TRBV7-8,TRBJ1-6,CASSFQPGQGSPLHF,TGTGCCAGCAGCTTCCAACCGGGACAGGGATCACCCCTCCACTTT
few,TRBD1,TRBV19,TRBJ2-3,CASSGEDRGLFTDTQYF,TGTGCCAGTAGTGGGGAGGACAGGGGGCTTTTCACAGATACGCAGTATTTT
.,TRBD1,TRBV5-6,TRBJ2-4,CASSANRGNIQYF,TGTGCCAGCAGCGCCAACAGGGGGAACATTCAGTACTTC
.,.,TRBV2,TRBJ1-1,CASGPGPMNTEAFF,TGTGCCAGCGGGCCTGGGCCCATGAACACTGAAGCTTTCTTT
.,.,TRBV4-1,TRBJ2-1,CASSQVNGGLTEQFF,TGCGCCAGCAGCCAAGTAAACGGGGGGCTCACTGAGCAGTTCTTC
.,.,TRBV10-2,TRBJ1-6,CASSEKRVYNSPLHF,TGCGCCAGCAGTGAGAAACGCGTCTATAATTCACCCCTCCACTTT
.,.,TRBV5-1,TRBJ1-1,CASSMTLGVNTEAFF,TGCGCCAGCAGCATGACCCTCGGGGTGAACACTGAAGCTTTCTTT
few,.,TRBV7-9,TRBJ1-2,CASSPGRPLDEGYTF,TGTGCCAGCAGCCCTGGGAGACCCCTGGACGAGGGCTACACCTTC
.,TRBD2,TRBV3-1/TRBV3-2,TRBJ2-3,CASSQPSGATDTQYF,TGTGCCAGCAGCCAACCTAGCGGGGCCACAGATACGCAGTATTTT
.,TRBD1,TRBV6-5,TRBJ2-7,CAIPSGTGLYEQYF,TGTGCCATCCCTTCCGGGACAGGTTTATACGAGCAGTACTTC
.,TRBD1,TRBV7-2,TRBJ2-7,CASSPEVAGGSYEQYF,TGTGCCAGCAGCCCCGAGGTGGCAGGGGGCTCCTACGAGCAGTACTTC
.,TRBD1,TRBV28,TRBJ1-1,CASSPPGQGAFLNTEAFF,TGTGCCAGCAGTCCCCCGGGACAGGGGGCCTTTCTGAACACTGAAGCTTTCTTT
.,TRBD1,TRBV11-2,TRBJ1-2,CASSLGWGDRGFLGYTF,TGTGCCAGCAGCTTAGGTTGGGGGGACAGGGGTTTCCTTGGCTACACCTTC
.,.,TRBV6-6,TRBJ2-7,CASSFDSRIHEQYF,TGTGCCAGCAGTTTTGACTCAAGAATCCACGAGCAGTACTTC
.,TRBD1,TRBV2,TRBJ2-7,CASSFGTGGYEQYF,TGTGCCAGCAGCTTCGGGACAGGGGGCTACGAGCAGTACTTC
.,TRBD1,TRBV28,TRBJ1-4,CASVQGGTNEKLFF,TGTGCCAGCGTTCAGGGGGGCACTAATGAAAAACTGTTTTTT
.,.,TRBV10-3,TRBJ1-2,CAIKKTEHGYTF,TGTGCCATCAAGAAGACAGAACATGGCTACACCTTC
.,.,TRBV7-6,TRBJ1-1,CASSASGHMNTEAFF,TGTGCCAGCAGCGCCTCGGGACACATGAACACTGAAGCTTTCTTT
.,.,TRBV19,TRBJ2-3,CASTVTGTDTQYF,TGTGCCAGTACCGTAACAGGGACAGATACGCAGTATTTT
.,.,TRBV4-3,TRBJ1-6,CASSRGRSSYNSPLHF,TGCGCCAGCAGCCGTGGGAGAAGCTCCTATAATTCACCCCTCCACTTT
once,.,TRBV30,TRBJ2-5,CAWSGVGGETQYF,TGTGCCTGGAGCGGGGTGGGGGGAGAGACCCAGTACTTC
.,.,TRBV28,TRBJ2-7,CASRVGGSQEQYF,TGTGCCAGCCGAGTCGGCGGGTCTCAAGAGCAGTACTTC
.,.,TRBV2,TRBJ2-3,CASSLTRQSTDTQYF,TGTGCCAGCAGTCTTACTCGACAAAGCACAGATACGCAGTATTTT
.,.,TRBV6-5,TRBJ1-2,CASSDSGGNGYTF,TGTGCCAGCAGTGACTCGGGGGGAAATGGCTACACCTTC
.,TRBD1,TRBV27,TRBJ2-7,CASSPSPTGTGIFYEQYF,TGTGCCAGCAGTCCTTCCCCAACCGGGACAGGGATATTCTACGAGCAGTACTTC
.,TRBD1,TRBV6-2/TRBV6-3,TRBJ1-2,CASSKTGRNYGYTF,TGTGCCAGCAGCAAGACAGGGAGGAACTATGGCTACACCTTC
.,.,TRBV7-9,TRBJ1-1,CASSLGQGEAFF,TGTGCCAGCAGCTTAGGGCAGGGTGAAGCTTTCTTT
once,TRBD1,TRBV9,TRBJ1-3,CASSAGTGWVGNTIYF,TGTGCCAGCAGCGCCGGGACAGGGTGGGTTGGAAACACCATATATTTT
.,TRBD1,TRBV19,TRBJ2-1,CASSTGTGPGHEQFF,TGTGCCAGTAGTACCGGGACAGGGCCCGGGCATGAGCAGTTCTTC
.,.,TRBV19,TRBJ2-1,CASSPSNEQFF,TGTGCCAGTAGTCCCTCCAATGAGCAGTTCTTC
.,.,TRBV4-3,TRBJ2-3,CASSQELPAGDTQYF,TGCGCCAGCAGCCAAGAACTCCCGGCGGGAGATACGCAGTATTTT
.,TRBD1,TRBV19,TRBJ1-5,CASSIDHRGTSNQPQHF,TGTGCCAGTAGTATAGATCACAGGGGAACCAGCAATCAGCCCCAGCATTTT
.,TRBD2,TRBV7-9,TRBJ2-2,CAGGVNTGELFF,TGTGCGGGGGGGGTGAACACCGGGGAGCTGTTTTTT
.,.,TRBV10-2,TRBJ2-5,CASSDQGAGGTQYF,TGCGCCAGCAGTGACCAGGGCGCCGGGGGGACCCAGTACTTC
.,TRBD2,TRBV7-9,TRBJ2-5,CASSLPPSGSSETQYF,TGTGCCAGCAGCTTACCCCCTAGCGGGAGCAGTGAGACCCAGTACTTC
few,TRBD1,TRBV30,TRBJ2-2,CAWKGTGGAAGTGELFF,TGTGCCTGGAAGGGGACAGGGGGCGCCGCCGGCACCGGGGAGCTGTTTTTT
.,TRBD1,TRBV5-4,TRBJ1-4,CASSAGTGLNNEKLFF,TGTGCCAGCAGCGCCGGGACAGGCCTTAATAATGAAAAACTGTTTTTT
.,TRBD1,TRBV5-1,TRBJ1-4,CASSLGPRTGGIVDVLKLFF,TGCGCCAGCAGCTTGGGCCCCCGGACAGGGGGAATAGTGGATGTGTTAAAACTGTTTTTT
.,.,TRBV5-4,TRBJ2-2,CASSLTGGAKGGELFF,TGTGCCAGCAGCTTAACAGGGGGGGCTAAAGGCGGGGAGCTGTTTTTT
.,TRBD2,TRBV5-1,TRBJ2-2,CASSRLADGANTGELFF,TGCGCCAGCAGCAGACTAGCGGACGGTGCGAACACCGGGGAGCTGTTTTTT
few,.,TRBV6-2/TRBV6-3,TRBJ2-3,CASSDAQGTDTQYF,TGTGCCAGCAGTGACGCACAGGGAACAGATACGCAGTATTTT
.,.,TRBV18,TRBJ2-1,CASSPSGVPYNEQFF,TGTGCCAGCTCACCATCAGGGGTCCCTTACAATGAGCAGTTCTTC
.,.,TRBV28,TRBJ1-5,CASSWAFNQPQHF,TGTGCCAGCAGTTGGGCCTTCAATCAGCCCCAGCATTTT
.,.,TRBV5-1,TRBJ1-1,CASSVNSNTEAFF,TGCGCCAGCAGCGTAAACAGTAACACTGAAGCTTTCTTT
once,TRBD1,TRBV29-1,TRBJ1-2,CSVDRGDYGYTF,TGCAGCGTCGACAGGGGCGACTATGGCTACACCTTC
few,.,TRBV14,TRBJ2-2,CASSQGDANTGELFF,TGTGCCAGCAGCCAAGGAGATGCGAACACCGGGGAGCTGTTTTTT
once,TRBD1,TRBV5-1,TRBJ1-2,CASSLDRGTDGYTF,TGCGCCAGCAGCCTGGACAGGGGAACGGATGGCTACACCTTC
.,.,TRBV28,TRBJ1-4,CASSPGGTTNEKLFF,TGTGCCAGCAGTCCCGGAGGGACAACTAATGAAAAACTGTTTTTT